This T cell receptor (beta chain) was recovered during a study of cytomegalovirus exposure and HLA in healthy donors. Study-wide results and caveats: Per a prior analysis, the majority of TCR beta V segments were productive roughly 87% or roughly 30% of the time.

The PCR was carried out with 60 Vbeta primers and 13 Jbeta primers. Sequenced by immunoSEQ multiplex PCR; TCRdb stores in-frame clones only, minus some. Found here are about 200,000 clones, 82% of them singletons; the top ten hold 0.08% to 0.1%. A remark on this clone: Its specificity is not known.

Specimen: PBMCs. The TCR originated in a boy under 10 years old in good health and CMV-seronegative.

DNA for the CDR3: TGTGCCAGTAGTATCGGGAGGAGGACCGGGGAGCTGTTTTTT. Protein sequence: CASSIGRRTGELFF. This sequence joins TRBV19 and TRBJ2-2, with 7 bases that match TRBD2. V shed 3 bases, J shed 5 bases, and the junction held 3 bases outside the gene matches. CDR1 and CDR2 (germline): LNHDA, SQIVND (reference sequence). The CDR3 loop spans 14 amino acids.